This T cell receptor (beta chain) appears in the sequencing data of a study of response to subunit inactivated influenza vaccine. This clonotype was seen more than once but under ten times. This CDR3 contains 15 residues. V was pared by 0 bases and J by 7 bases, with 13 bases between. Per the germline V gene, CDR1 is SGHTA and CDR2 is FQGNSA. A single record per CDR3 protein comes from TCRdb applying MiXCR to the RT-PCR reads. The sample shows about 520,000 distinct CDR3 sequences, roughly 7.6% of them seen only once. The receptor's source is a man aged 45-69 years who received an inactivated influenza vaccine. The chain links TRBV7-2 to TRBJ2-1; no reliable D call. Specimen: PBMCs from blood, collected around 2 years after vaccination. The CDR3 region has the DNA TGTGCCAGCAGCTTAGCCTCGGGCCTCGGTAATGAGCAGTTCTTC. This translates into CASSLASGLGNEQFF.